This T cell receptor (beta chain) was captured in a study of T cell repertoires in cytomegalovirus infection. Study background: Matching HLA type, along with CMV infection, was indicated by public TCR beta signatures.

Germline loops: CDR1 MNHEY, CDR2 SVGAGI. The V segment lost 6 bases and the J segment 1 base; nucleotides outside the gene matches: 9. The CDR3 length is 16 residues. Only a few counts were recorded for this clonotype. What it binds is unknown. TCRdb independently ran MiXCR on the reads; one entry per CDR3 protein. This repertoire shows under 300,000 distinct CDR3 sequences, roughly 21% found once; its top ten account for approximately 20%. The receptor's source is a human donor in good health (CMV status not recorded). Some clones in this sample may be carry-over from other donors' samples. Specimen: cultured PBMCs, collected from culture after CMV antigen stimulation. The J gene is TRBJ2-5, the V gene TRBV6-5; TRBD1 aligns across 9 bases. The CDR3 sequence: CASSRLDRGVQETQYF. The CDR3, as DNA: TGTGCCAGCAGCCGTTTGGACAGGGGCGTCCAAGAGACCCAGTACTTC.